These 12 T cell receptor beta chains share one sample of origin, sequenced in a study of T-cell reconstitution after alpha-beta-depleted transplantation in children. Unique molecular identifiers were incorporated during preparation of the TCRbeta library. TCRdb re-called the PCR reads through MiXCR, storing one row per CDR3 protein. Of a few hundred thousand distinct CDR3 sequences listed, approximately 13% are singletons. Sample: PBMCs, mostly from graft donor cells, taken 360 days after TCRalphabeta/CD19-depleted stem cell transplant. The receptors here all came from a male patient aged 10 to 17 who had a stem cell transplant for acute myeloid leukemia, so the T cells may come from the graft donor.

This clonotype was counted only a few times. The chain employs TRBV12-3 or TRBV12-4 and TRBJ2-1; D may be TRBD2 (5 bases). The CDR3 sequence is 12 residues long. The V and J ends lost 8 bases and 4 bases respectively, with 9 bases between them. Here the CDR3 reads CASGSVYNEQFF. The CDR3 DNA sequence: TGTGCCAGCGGTAGCGTATACAATGAGCAGTTCTTC.

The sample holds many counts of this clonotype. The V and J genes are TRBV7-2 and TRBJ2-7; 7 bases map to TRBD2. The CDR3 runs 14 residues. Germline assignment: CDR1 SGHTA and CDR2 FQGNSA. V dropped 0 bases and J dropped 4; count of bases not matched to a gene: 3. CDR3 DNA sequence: TGTGCCAGCAGCTTAGCTAGCGGGCAATACGAGCAGTACTTC. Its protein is CASSLASGQYEQYF.

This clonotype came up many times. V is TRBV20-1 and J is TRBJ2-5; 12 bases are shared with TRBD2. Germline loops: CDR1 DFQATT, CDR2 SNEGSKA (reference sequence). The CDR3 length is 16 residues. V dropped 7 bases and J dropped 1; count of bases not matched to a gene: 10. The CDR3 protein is CSGGRPSGGVQETQYF. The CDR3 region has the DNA TGCAGTGGTGGTCGACCTAGCGGGGGGGTCCAAGAGACCCAGTACTTC.

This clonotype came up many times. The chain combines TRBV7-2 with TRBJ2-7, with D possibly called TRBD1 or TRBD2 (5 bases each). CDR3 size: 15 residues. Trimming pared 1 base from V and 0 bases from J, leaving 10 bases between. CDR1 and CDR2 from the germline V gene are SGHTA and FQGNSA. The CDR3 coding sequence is TGTGCCAGCAGCTTAGATCGGGGCAGCTCCTACGAGCAGTACTTC. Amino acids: CASSLDRGSSYEQYF.

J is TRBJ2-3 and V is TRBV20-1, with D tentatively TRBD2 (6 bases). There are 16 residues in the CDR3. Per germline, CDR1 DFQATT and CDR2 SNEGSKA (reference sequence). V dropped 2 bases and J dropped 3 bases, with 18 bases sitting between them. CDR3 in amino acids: CSARFIADLETDTQYF. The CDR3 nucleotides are TGCAGTGCTAGATTTATAGCGGACCTTGAGACAGATACGCAGTATTTT.

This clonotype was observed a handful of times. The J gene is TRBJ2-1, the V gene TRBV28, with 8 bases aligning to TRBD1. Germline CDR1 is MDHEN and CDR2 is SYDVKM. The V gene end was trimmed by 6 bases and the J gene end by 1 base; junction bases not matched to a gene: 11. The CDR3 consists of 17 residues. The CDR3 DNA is TGTGCCAGCAGACCCGGGACAGGCACCTTTTCCTACAATGAGCAGTTCTTC. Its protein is CASRPGTGTFSYNEQFF.

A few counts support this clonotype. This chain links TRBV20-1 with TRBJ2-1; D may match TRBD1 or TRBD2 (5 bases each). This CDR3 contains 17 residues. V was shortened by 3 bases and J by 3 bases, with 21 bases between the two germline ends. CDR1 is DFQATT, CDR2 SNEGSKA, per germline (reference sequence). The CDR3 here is CSARSKSPGTGYNEQFF. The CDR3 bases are TGCAGTGCTAGGTCCAAATCTCCGGGGACCGGCTACAATGAGCAGTTCTTC.

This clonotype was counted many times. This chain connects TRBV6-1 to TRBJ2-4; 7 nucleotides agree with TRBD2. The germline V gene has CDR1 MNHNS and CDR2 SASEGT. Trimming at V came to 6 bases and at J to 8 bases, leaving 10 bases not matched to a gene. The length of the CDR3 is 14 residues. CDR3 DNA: TGTGCCAGCAGGATTAACCGGGCGGGGGACATTCAGTACTTC. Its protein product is CASRINRAGDIQYF.

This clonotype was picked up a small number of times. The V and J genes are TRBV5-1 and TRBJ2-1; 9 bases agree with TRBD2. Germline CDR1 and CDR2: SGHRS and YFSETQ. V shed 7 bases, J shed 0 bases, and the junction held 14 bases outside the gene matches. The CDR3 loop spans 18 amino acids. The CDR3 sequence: CASAQAGGLKVSYNEQFF. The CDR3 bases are TGCGCCAGCGCGCAGGCGGGGGGGCTAAAGGTCTCCTACAATGAGCAGTTCTTC.

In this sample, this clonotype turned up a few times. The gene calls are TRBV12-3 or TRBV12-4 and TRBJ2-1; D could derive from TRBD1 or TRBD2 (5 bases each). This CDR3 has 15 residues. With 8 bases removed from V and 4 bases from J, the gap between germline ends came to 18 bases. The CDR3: CASRGLEGRYNEQFF. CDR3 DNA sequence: TGTGCCAGCCGCGGGCTAGAGGGACGTTACAATGAGCAGTTCTTC.

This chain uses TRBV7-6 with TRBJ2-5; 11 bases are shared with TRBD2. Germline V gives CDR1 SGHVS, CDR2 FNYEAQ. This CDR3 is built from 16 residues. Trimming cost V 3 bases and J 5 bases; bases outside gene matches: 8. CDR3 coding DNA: TGTGCCAGCAGCTTTCAACTAGCGGGAGTGGGGGAGACCCAGTACTTC. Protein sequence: CASSFQLAGVGETQYF.

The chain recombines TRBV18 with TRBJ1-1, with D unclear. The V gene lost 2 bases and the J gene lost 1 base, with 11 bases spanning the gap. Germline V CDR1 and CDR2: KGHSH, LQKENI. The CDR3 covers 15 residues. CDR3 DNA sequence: TGTGCCAGCTCACCAATAGGACGGAAGAACACTGAAGCTTTCTTT. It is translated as CASSPIGRKNTEAFF.